This T cell receptor (beta chain) was sequenced during a study of T cells in Graves' hyperthyroidism and ophthalmopathy. Study context: At the time of initial diagnosis and before any treatment, peripheral blood was collected.

To note about this clonotype: At one end, the junction sequence differs from germline, possibly due to a read error.

The hyperthyroidism patients had all been newly diagnosed, and their disease duration was under 2 months. Their ages ranged from 18 to 65 years. Lactation, pregnancy, other autoimmune disease or uncontrolled infection led to exclusion of patients. Amplified TCR beta CDR3 regions derived from RNA transcripts. HTBI primers drove first-round RT-PCR of the TCR CDR3. TCRdb reprocessed the multiplex PCR reads with MiXCR, giving one entry per CDR3 protein. The table includes hundreds of thousands of distinct CDR3 sequences, around 14% detected once. The TCR sequence derives from a woman in her thirties with Graves' hyperthyroidism that later progressed to Graves' ophthalmopathy. The sequenced material came from blood.

This chain's CDR3 is CASSLGDIPSHPLYGYTF. CDR3 DNA sequence: TGTGCTAGCAGCTTAGGGGACATTCCTTCGCACCCCCTCTATGGCTACACCTTC. The rearrangement links TRBV7-7 to TRBJ1-2; D may be TRBD1 (6 bases). Germline assignment: CDR1 SSHAT and CDR2 FNYEAQ (reference sequence). This CDR3 contains 18 residues.